This TCR beta chain was recovered during a study of blood T cell repertoires in COVID-19. The ends were cut back, 3 bases at V and 7 bases at J, with 8 bases in the middle. Germline V gives CDR1 SGHNT, CDR2 YYREEE (reference sequence). CDR3 length equals 11 residues. Libraries were prepared by immunoSEQ multiplex PCR; TCRdb keeps only in-frame clonotypes and omits some of them. The data contain hundreds of thousands of clones, roughly 85% of them singletons. This clone has more than one count but fewer than ten. The TCR was taken from a woman in her thirties with active or convalescent COVID-19. The rearrangement uses TRBV5-4 and TRBJ2-7; D gene unclear. Sequenced sample: peripheral blood. CDR3 coding DNA: TGTGCCAGCAGCTCCTCGACAGAGCAGTACTTC. Encoded protein: CASSSSTEQYF. Using reference TRBV5-4 and TRBJ2-7 for the parts outside the CDR3, the full variable domain is ETGVTQSPTHLIKTRGQQVTLRCSSQSGHNTVSWYQQALGQGPQFIFQYYREEENGRGNFPPRFSGLQFPNYSSELNVNALELDDSALYLCASSSSTEQYFGPGTRLTVT.